These 32 T cell receptor beta chains were all obtained from the same sample, sequenced in a study of T cell responses to AZD1222 COVID-19 vaccine. Here immunoSEQ multiplex PCR was the method, and the copy in TCRdb shows in-frame clones only, minus some. The data contain 99,000 or so clones, over 70% of them seen just once; the ten biggest clones take up around 8.7%. Material: peripheral blood, obtained on day 0 of AZD1222 vaccination. The receptor source for this set is an adult in good health.

The chain is built from TRBV7-3 and TRBJ2-1; 11 nucleotides align to TRBD2. The CDR3 runs to 16 residues. J was trimmed by 4 bases and V by 5 bases; bases with no gene match: 7. Germline V CDR1 and CDR2: SGHTA, FQGTGA. The CDR3 sequence is CASSKGLAATYNEQFF. CDR3 in DNA: TGTGCCAGCAGCAAGGGACTAGCGGCTACATACAATGAGCAGTTCTTC.

V is TRBV3-1 (or the pseudogene TRBV3-2) and J is TRBJ2-1, with TRBD2 matching over 9 bases. V lost 4 bases, J lost 8 bases, and 3 bases stayed unmatched. CDR3 size: 13 residues. Germline V lookup: CDR1 LGHDT, CDR2 YNNKEL (reference sequence). The CDR3 DNA reads TGTGCCAGCAGCCTTAGCGGGAGCTATGAGCAGTTCTTC. It codes for CASSLSGSYEQFF.

This rearrangement joins TRBV28 to TRBJ2-3, with 14 bases identical to TRBD2. The CDR3 length is 18 residues. V gave up 3 bases and J gave up 4 bases; unmatched junction bases: 9. Germline loops: CDR1 MDHEN, CDR2 SYDVKM. The CDR3 DNA follows: TGTGCCAGCAGTTTCGAACCGGGACTAGCGGGAGACGCAGATACGCAGTATTTT. The encoded protein is CASSFEPGLAGDADTQYF.

The rearrangement joins TRBV10-2 to TRBJ2-1; 13 nucleotides agree with TRBD2. V lost 4 bases to trimming and J lost 7 bases; unmatched junction nucleotides: 4. Per germline, CDR1 WSHSY and CDR2 SAAADI. The CDR3 has 15 amino acids. The CDR3 region is CASSVVTSGRNEQFF. Written as DNA, the CDR3 is TGCGCCAGCAGTGTTGTGACTAGCGGGAGGAATGAGCAGTTCTTC.

This chain links TRBV9 with TRBJ1-1; D is undetermined. With 4 bases removed from V and 1 base from J, the gap between germline ends came to 8 bases. The CDR3 totals 13 residues. The V gene's germline CDR1 is SGDLS and CDR2 YYNGEE. CDR3 sequence reads: CASSPPENTEAFF. CDR3 nucleotide sequence: TGTGCCAGCAGCCCACCCGAGAACACTGAAGCTTTCTTT. Using reference TRBV9 and TRBJ1-1 for the parts outside the CDR3, the full variable domain is DSGVTQTPKHLITATGQRVTLRCSPRSGDLSVYWYQQSLDQGLQFLIQYYNGEERAKGNILERFSAQQFPDLHSELNLSSLELGDSALYFCASSPPENTEAFFGQGTRLTVV.

V is TRBV29-1 and J is TRBJ2-7; weak D call: TRBD1 (5 bases). Germline V gene sequence: CDR1 SQVTM, CDR2 ANQGSEA. The CDR3 loop spans 13 amino acids. Trimming cost V 1 base and J 0 bases, with 7 bases left between them. For the CDR3, the DNA is TGCAGCGTTGAAGGACAGAGCTCCTACGAGCAGTACTTC. This translates into CSVEGQSSYEQYF.

The rearrangement joins TRBV6-4 to TRBJ2-2; 13 bases map to TRBD2. The CDR3 totals 15 residues. Germline lookup yields CDR1 MRHNA and CDR2 SNTAGT. Trimming cost V 8 bases and J 5 bases; bases outside gene matches: 5. CDR3 DNA sequence: TGTGCCAGCGATGGGACTAGCGGGAAGACCGGGGAGCTGTTTTTT. This translates into CASDGTSGKTGELFF.

The rearrangement links TRBV7-2 to TRBJ2-7; D is unresolved. In germline, CDR1 is SGHTA, CDR2 FQGNSA. The CDR3 consists of 15 residues. Trimming took off 5 bases at V and 0 bases at J, with 14 bases between the two ends. DNA of the CDR3: TGTGCCAGCAGCCTCTCCCAAATTAGCTCCTACGAGCAGTACTTC. This gives the protein CASSLSQISSYEQYF.

This clone was counted once. The rearrangement joins TRBV19 to TRBJ1-2; D ambiguous. The CDR3 consists of 13 residues. Trimming removed 3 bases from V and 3 bases from J, with 8 bases in between. Germline-derived CDR1 and CDR2 are LNHDA and SQIVND (reference sequence). CDR3 DNA sequence: TGTGCCAGTAGTATCTACGGGGACTATGGCTACACCTTC. Amino acids: CASSIYGDYGYTF.

Here the CDR3 DNA reads TGTGCCAGCAGCCTAAATCGTGTAGCTTTCTTT. It yields the protein CASSLNRVAFF. The chain carries TRBV5-6 and TRBJ1-1; D is undetermined. The germline gives CDR1 SGHDT, CDR2 YYEEEE. Trimming took off 4 bases at V and 10 bases at J, with 11 bases between the two ends. CDR3 length equals 11 residues.

CDR3 loop: CASSRGRGNTIYF. The CDR3 DNA is TGTGCCAGCTCGAGGGGGCGAGGAAACACCATATATTTT. This rearrangement joins TRBV28 to TRBJ1-3; TRBD1 aligns across 7 bases. Germline values: CDR1 MDHEN, CDR2 SYDVKM. V shed 8 bases, J shed 4 bases, and the junction held 5 bases outside the gene matches. The CDR3 spans 13 residues.

This clone was seen only once. The chain has TRBV24-1 and TRBJ2-1; no firm D call. The CDR3 consists of 14 residues. V was shortened by 5 bases and J by 8 bases, with 15 bases between the two germline ends. Per the germline V gene, CDR1 is KGHDR and CDR2 is SFDVKD. The chain's CDR3 is CATSGPATAHEQFF. For the CDR3, the DNA is TGTGCCACCAGTGGACCCGCGACGGCCCATGAGCAGTTCTTC.

The chain couples TRBV5-1 to TRBJ2-5; D might be TRBD2 (5 bases). Germline CDR1 reads SGHRS; CDR2 reads YFSETQ. Trimming took 7 bases from V and 1 from J, leaving 17 bases between them. The length of the CDR3 is 15 residues. The CDR3 protein is CASRLSLRGQETQYF. As DNA, the CDR3 is TGCGCCAGCCGCCTCTCCTTACGGGGCCAAGAGACCCAGTACTTC.

The V and J genes are TRBV7-9 and TRBJ2-4, with TRBD1 matching over 7 bases. The CDR3 totals 19 residues. Looked up from germline, CDR1 is SEHNR and CDR2 is FQNEAQ (reference sequence). V was clipped by 5 bases and J by 3 bases; unmatched bases: 19. The CDR3 here is CASSNFTGTAKRLKNIQYF. The CDR3, as DNA: TGTGCCAGCAGCAACTTTACCGGGACAGCCAAAAGACTCAAAAACATTCAGTACTTC.

Written as DNA, the CDR3 is TGTGCCAGCAGTTATAATACAGGACGAGACTATGGCTACACCTTC. Protein product: CASSYNTGRDYGYTF. The chain combines TRBV6-2 or TRBV6-3 with TRBJ1-2, with D maybe TRBD1 (5 bases). Germline-derived CDR1 and CDR2 are MNHEY and SVGEGT. Deletions cut 3 bases from V and 3 bases from J, with 14 bases between. This CDR3 region has 15 residues.

CDR3 protein: CASSLAPENTEAFF. The CDR3 nucleotides are TGCGCCAGCAGCTTGGCTCCGGAGAACACTGAAGCTTTCTTT. This chain uses TRBV5-1 with TRBJ1-1; D remains ambiguous. The germline V gene encodes CDR1 SGHRS and CDR2 YFSETQ. The V and J ends lost 0 bases and 1 base respectively, with 7 bases between them. This CDR3 has 14 residues.

This clone was detected only once. The sample contains more than one DNA sequence encoding this CDR3. The chain carries TRBV4-3 and TRBJ1-2, with TRBD1 as a possible D gene (5 bases). This CDR3 is 16 amino acids long. V gave up 0 bases and J gave up 0 bases, with 11 bases separating them. Germline CDR1 LGHNA, CDR2 YSLEER. The CDR3 sequence is CASSQDLGGTNYGYTF. CDR3 nucleotides: TGCGCCAGCAGCCAAGATCTTGGGGGGACTAACTATGGCTACACCTTC.

To note about this clone: A junction boundary mismatches the germline segment, possibly from a read error. The CDR3 DNA is TGTGCTAGCAGCGCCGGGACAGGTGGAAACACCATATATTTT. This translates into CASSAGTGGNTIYF. This chain connects TRBV7-7 to TRBJ1-3; the match to TRBD1 covers 8 bases. This CDR3 has 14 residues. Germline V gives CDR1 SSHAT, CDR2 FNYEAQ (reference sequence).

The chain employs TRBV19 and TRBJ1-5, with TRBD1 matching 11 bases. Germline V gives CDR1 LNHDA, CDR2 SQIVND (reference sequence). The CDR3 has 16 residues. V was pared by 3 bases and J by 7 bases, with 8 bases of the junction left unmatched. Written as DNA, the CDR3 is TGTGCCAGTAGTATTGTGGACAGGGGGCTCTGGCAGCCCCAGCATTTT. It is translated as CASSIVDRGLWQPQHF.

Only a few counts were recorded for this clone. The gene calls are TRBV4-3 and TRBJ1-5; TRBD1 is a possible D gene (5 bases). Trimming pared 3 bases from V and 7 bases from J, leaving 16 bases between. CDR1 LGHNA and CDR2 YSLEER come from the germline V gene. This CDR3 region has 15 residues. The CDR3 loop is CASSHNVGEGQPQHF. The DNA for the CDR3 is TGCGCCAGCAGCCACAACGTAGGGGAAGGACAGCCCCAGCATTTT.

The chain links TRBV4-1 to TRBJ1-2; weak D call: TRBD1 (5 bases). Germline CDR1 reads MGHRA; CDR2 reads YSYEKL. V lost 0 bases and J 1 base, leaving 21 bases between the germline ends. CDR3 size: 19 residues. CDR3 nucleotide sequence: TGCGCCAGCAGCCAAGATTTGAGCCACCGGCAGGGAGATAACTATGGCTACACCTTC. Translation: CASSQDLSHRQGDNYGYTF.

The chain joins TRBV29-1 to TRBJ2-7; 7 bases are a match to TRBD1. V lost 7 bases to trimming and J lost 0 bases; unmatched junction nucleotides: 9. CDR1 SQVTM and CDR2 ANQGSEA come from the germline V gene. The CDR3 runs 14 residues. CDR3 in amino acids: CSAGGTGVSYEQYF. DNA of the CDR3: TGCAGCGCTGGAGGAACAGGGGTCTCCTACGAGCAGTACTTC.

The rearrangement uses TRBV5-6 and TRBJ2-3, with D possibly matching TRBD2 (7 bases). This CDR3 region has 16 residues. Trimming took off 0 bases at V and 2 bases at J, with 13 bases between the two ends. CDR1 is SGHDT, CDR2 YYEEEE, per germline. CDR3 nucleotides: TGTGCCAGCAGCTTGGAACAGGGAGGGAACACAGATACGCAGTATTTT. Amino acid sequence: CASSLEQGGNTDTQYF.

The chain carries TRBV11-2 and TRBJ2-7; TRBD1 agrees at 7 bases. The junction had 13 bases not matched to a gene; V was cut back by 4 bases and J by 4 bases. The germline V gene encodes CDR1 SGHAT and CDR2 FQNNGV. The CDR3 is 16 amino acids. The CDR3 loop is CASSSLNRDSDYEQYF. The CDR3 DNA sequence: TGTGCCAGCAGCTCGTTGAACCGGGACAGCGATTACGAGCAGTACTTC.

The chain uses TRBV28 and TRBJ1-2, with no clear D. Trimming took 3 bases from V and 13 from J, leaving 12 bases between them. Germline loops: CDR1 MDHEN, CDR2 SYDVKM. The CDR3 runs to 11 residues. As DNA, the CDR3 is TGTGCCAGCAGTTTGAGGGCAGGTACCACCTTC. The encoded protein is CASSLRAGTTF.

This clone was observed once. This sequence joins TRBV6-5 and TRBJ1-1; D gene ambiguous. V gave up 7 bases and J gave up 2 bases, with 17 bases separating them. Per the germline V gene, CDR1 is MNHEY and CDR2 is SVGAGI. The CDR3 has 15 residues. CDR3 nucleotides: TGTGCCAGCACGCCCACCGGGAGAAAAAACACTGAAGCTTTCTTT. This sequence encodes CASTPTGRKNTEAFF.

The chain couples TRBV9 to TRBJ1-5; D is uncertain. Trimming left V 0 bases short and J 7 bases short, with 8 bases between. CDR1 and CDR2 (germline): SGDLS, YYNGEE. CDR3 size: 13 residues. DNA of the CDR3: TGTGCCAGCAGCGTAGCAGACATGCAGCCCCAGCATTTT. It codes for CASSVADMQPQHF.

This clone has more than one count but fewer than ten. The V call is TRBV15, the J call TRBJ1-3; D unclear. Germline V CDR1 and CDR2: LNHNV, YYDKDF (reference sequence). Trimming took 0 bases from V and 0 from J, leaving 15 bases between them. This CDR3 has 18 residues. CDR3 protein: CATSRDYEARPSGNTIYF. Here the CDR3 DNA reads TGTGCCACCAGCAGAGATTACGAGGCTCGCCCCTCTGGAAACACCATATATTTT.

The CDR3 region is CASSLGTESYGYTF. DNA for the CDR3: TGCGCCAGCAGCTTGGGGACAGAGAGCTATGGCTACACCTTC. The gene calls are TRBV5-1 and TRBJ1-2, with D maybe TRBD1 (6 bases). The V and J ends lost 0 bases and 4 bases respectively, with 10 bases between them. The CDR3 contains 14 residues. Germline CDR1 SGHRS, CDR2 YFSETQ.

This chain uses TRBV7-3 with TRBJ2-7, with D possibly being TRBD1 or TRBD2 (5 bases each). This CDR3 region has 13 residues. The V end lost 4 bases, the J end lost 3 bases, and 10 bases lay between the germline ends. The germline gives CDR1 SGHTA, CDR2 FQGTGA. The chain's CDR3 is CASSSGTIYEQYF. CDR3 DNA sequence: TGTGCCAGCAGCTCCGGGACCATCTACGAGCAGTACTTC.

The chain links TRBV28 to TRBJ1-2; TRBD1 might be the D (5 bases). The CDR3 runs to 14 residues. V was shortened by 5 bases and J by 0 bases, with 10 bases between the two germline ends. The germline CDR1 and CDR2 sequences are MDHEN and SYDVKM. The CDR3 loop reads CASSHRISNYGYTF. The CDR3 coding sequence is TGTGCCAGCAGTCACAGGATATCTAACTATGGCTACACCTTC.

This chain joins TRBV19 and TRBJ1-2; D remains ambiguous. CDR3 length: 13 residues. CDR1 and CDR2 (germline): LNHDA, SQIVND (reference sequence). Deletions cut 3 bases from V and 4 bases from J, with 9 bases between. CDR3: CASSMKGTYGYTF. In DNA, the CDR3 is TGTGCCAGTAGTATGAAGGGAACCTATGGCTACACCTTC.